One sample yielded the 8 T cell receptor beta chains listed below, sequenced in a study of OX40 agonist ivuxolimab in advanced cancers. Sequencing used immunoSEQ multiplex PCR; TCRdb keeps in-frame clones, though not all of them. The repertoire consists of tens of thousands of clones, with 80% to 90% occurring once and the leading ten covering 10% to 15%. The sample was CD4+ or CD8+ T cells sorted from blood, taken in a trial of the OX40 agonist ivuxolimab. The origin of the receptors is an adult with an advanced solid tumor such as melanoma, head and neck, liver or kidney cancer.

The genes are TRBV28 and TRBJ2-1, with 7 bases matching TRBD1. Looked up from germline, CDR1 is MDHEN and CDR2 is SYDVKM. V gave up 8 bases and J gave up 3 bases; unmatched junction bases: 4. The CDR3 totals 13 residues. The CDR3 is CASCDRVYNEQFF. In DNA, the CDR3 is TGTGCCAGCTGTGACAGGGTCTACAATGAGCAGTTCTTC.

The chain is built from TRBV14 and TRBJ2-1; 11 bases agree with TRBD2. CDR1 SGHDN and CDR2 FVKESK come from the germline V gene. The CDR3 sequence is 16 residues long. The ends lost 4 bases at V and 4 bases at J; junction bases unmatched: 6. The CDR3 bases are TGTGCCAGCAGCCCCCGGACTAGCGGGCCATACAATGAGCAGTTCTTC. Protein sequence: CASSPRTSGPYNEQFF.

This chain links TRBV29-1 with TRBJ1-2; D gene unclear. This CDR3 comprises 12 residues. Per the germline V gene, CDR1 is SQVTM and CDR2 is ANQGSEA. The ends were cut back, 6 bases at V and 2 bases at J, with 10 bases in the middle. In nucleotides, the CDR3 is TGCAGCGTGCTCCCGGAAAACTATGGCTACACCTTC. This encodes CSVLPENYGYTF.

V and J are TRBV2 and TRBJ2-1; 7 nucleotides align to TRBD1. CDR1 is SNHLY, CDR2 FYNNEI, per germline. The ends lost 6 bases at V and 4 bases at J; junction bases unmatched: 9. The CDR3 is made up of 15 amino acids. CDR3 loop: CASSDWKQGYNEQFF. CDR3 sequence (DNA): TGTGCCAGCAGCGACTGGAAACAGGGGTACAATGAGCAGTTCTTC.

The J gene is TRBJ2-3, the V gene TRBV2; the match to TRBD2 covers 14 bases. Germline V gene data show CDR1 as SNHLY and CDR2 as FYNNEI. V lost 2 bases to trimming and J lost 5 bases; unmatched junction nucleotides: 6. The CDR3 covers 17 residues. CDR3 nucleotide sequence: TGTGCCAGCAGTGAATCCGGGACTAGCGGGAGAGAAGATACGCAGTATTTT. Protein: CASSESGTSGREDTQYF. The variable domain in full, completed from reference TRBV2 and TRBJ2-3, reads EPEVTQTPSHQVTQMGQEVILRCVPISNHLYFYWYRQILGQKVEFLVSFYNNEISEKSEIFDDQFSVERPDGSNFTLKIRSTKLEDSAMYFCASSESGTSGREDTQYFGPGTRLTVL.

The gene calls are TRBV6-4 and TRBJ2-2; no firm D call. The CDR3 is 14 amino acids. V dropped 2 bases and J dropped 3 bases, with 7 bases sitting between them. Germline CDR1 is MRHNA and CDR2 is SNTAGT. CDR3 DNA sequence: TGTGCCAGCAGTGACAACGCGGACACCGGGGAGCTGTTTTTT. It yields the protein CASSDNADTGELFF.

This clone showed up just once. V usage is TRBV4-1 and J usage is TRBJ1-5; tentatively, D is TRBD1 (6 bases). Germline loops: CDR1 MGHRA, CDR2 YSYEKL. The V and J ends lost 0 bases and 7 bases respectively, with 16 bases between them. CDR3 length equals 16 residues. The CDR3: CASSQDLRGTQQPQHF. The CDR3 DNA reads TGCGCCAGCAGCCAAGATCTCCGGGGGACACAGCAGCCCCAGCATTTT.

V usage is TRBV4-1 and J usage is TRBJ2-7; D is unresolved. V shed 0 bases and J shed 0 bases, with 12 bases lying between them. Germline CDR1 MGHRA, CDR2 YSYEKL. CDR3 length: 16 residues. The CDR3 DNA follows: TGCGCCAGCAGCCAAGATGGCAGCTCCTTCTCCTACGAGCAGTACTTC. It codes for CASSQDGSSFSYEQYF.